This T cell receptor (beta chain) was profiled in a study of cytomegalovirus exposure and HLA in healthy donors. Study-level results: Further analysis was carried out later, and it showed several of the most significant clusters appearing linked to common viral pathogens. Later on, a genetic analysis was performed. It linked a missense variant in DCLRE1C with V- and J-gene trimming of TCR beta.

In this sample, this clone turned up once. Antigen unknown. 60 Vbeta and 13 Jbeta primers were used in PCR. As processed by the authors: Approximately 11 million of some 80 million unique TCR beta chains were shared, per a later count. TCRdb's table, derived via immunoSEQ multiplex PCR, lists solely in-frame clones and lacks some. That table supplies the V and J calls and clone size; D and trimming were determined from the DNA. Altogether about 150,000 clones are present, around 82% being singletons, with the ten largest covering under 8.5%. V shed 2 bases, J shed 5 bases, and the junction held 4 bases outside the gene matches. There are 15 residues in the CDR3. The germline V gene has CDR1 LNHNV and CDR2 YYDKDF (reference sequence). Every donor was a healthy person donating bone marrow.

V is TRBV15 and J is TRBJ1-4, with 8 bases that match TRBD1. The sequenced material came from PBMCs. The receptor was isolated from a woman aged 45-59 years in good health and CMV-seropositive. DNA for the CDR3: TGTGCCACCAGCAGAACCCGGACAGGGAATGAAAAACTGTTTTTT. Translating it yields CATSRTRTGNEKLFF. The full variable domain, rest sourced from reference TRBV15 and TRBJ1-4, is DAMVIQNPRYQVTQFGKPVTLSCSQTLNHNVMYWYQQKSSQAPKLLFHYYDKDFNNEADTPDNFQSRRPNTSFCFLDIRSPGLGDTAMYLCATSRTRTGNEKLFFGSGTQLSVL.